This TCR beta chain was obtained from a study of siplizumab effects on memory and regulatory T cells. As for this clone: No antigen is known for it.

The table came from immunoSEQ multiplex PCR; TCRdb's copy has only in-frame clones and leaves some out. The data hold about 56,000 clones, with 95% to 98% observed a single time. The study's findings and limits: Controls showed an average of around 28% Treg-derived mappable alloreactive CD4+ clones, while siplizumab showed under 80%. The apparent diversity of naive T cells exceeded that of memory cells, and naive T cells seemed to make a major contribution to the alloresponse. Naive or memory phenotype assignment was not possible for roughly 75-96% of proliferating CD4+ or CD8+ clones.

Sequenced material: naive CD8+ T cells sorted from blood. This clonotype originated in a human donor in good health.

In DNA, the CDR3 is TGTGCCAGCAGCGTGTTGGGGGAAATGGATACGCAGTATTTT. This gives the protein CASSVLGEMDTQYF. V gene TRBV9 combines with J gene TRBJ2-3, with D perhaps matching TRBD1 or TRBD2 (5 bases each). Trimming removed 2 bases from V and 6 bases from J, with 13 bases in between. The CDR3 loop spans 14 amino acids. Germline V gene sequence: CDR1 SGDLS, CDR2 YYNGEE.